This entry features one T cell receptor beta chain sequence. No antigen is known for it. V trimming: 0 bases; J trimming: 8 bases; junction bases outside the gene matches: 7. CDR3 length: 14 residues. CDR1 SGHRS and CDR2 YFSETQ come from the germline V gene. The data are from a study of type 1 regulatory T cells. About the research overall: An in vitro protocol generated T-allo10, a Tr1-enriched, alloantigen-specific CD4 T cell product. Study outcomes and limitations: Type 1 regulatory T cells had a more restricted TCR repertoire than non-type 1 regulatory T cells.

TCRdb re-called the reads with MiXCR, one entry per CDR3 protein. The table lists 65,000 to 80,000 distinct CDR3 sequences, roughly 20% of them singletons. The receptor was isolated from a human donor in good health. The chain combines TRBV5-1 with TRBJ1-2, with 7 bases aligning to TRBD1. The sequenced sample consisted of cultured type 1 regulatory T (Tr1) cells, either the whole culture or a sorted fraction (not recorded which). The DNA for the CDR3 is TGCGCCAGCAGCTTGGGATACCAGGGGGACGGCTACACCTTC. It yields the protein CASSLGYQGDGYTF.